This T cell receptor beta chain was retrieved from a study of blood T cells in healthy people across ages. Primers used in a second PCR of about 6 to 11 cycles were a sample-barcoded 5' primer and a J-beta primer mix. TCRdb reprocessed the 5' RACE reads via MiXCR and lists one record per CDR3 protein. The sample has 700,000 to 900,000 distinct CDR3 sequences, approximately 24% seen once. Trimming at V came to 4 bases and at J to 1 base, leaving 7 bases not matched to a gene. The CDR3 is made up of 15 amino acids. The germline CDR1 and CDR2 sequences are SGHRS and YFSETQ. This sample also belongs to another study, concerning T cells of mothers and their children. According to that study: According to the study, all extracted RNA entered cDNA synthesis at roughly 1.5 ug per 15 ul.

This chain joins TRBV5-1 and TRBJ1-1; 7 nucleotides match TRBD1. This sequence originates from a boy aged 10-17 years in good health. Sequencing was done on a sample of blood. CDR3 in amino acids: CASSIGQAWNTEAFF. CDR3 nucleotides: TGCGCCAGCAGCATCGGACAGGCCTGGAACACTGAAGCTTTCTTT.